This T cell receptor (beta chain) was captured by sequencing in a study of cytomegalovirus exposure and HLA in healthy donors. Sequencing was performed with immunoSEQ multiplex PCR; in TCRdb, only in-frame clones are kept and a portion is missing. Of tens of thousands of clones in the sample, approximately 93% were seen once. Trimming stripped 8 bases from V and 2 bases from J, with 15 bases between. The CDR3 extends over 13 amino acids. CDR1 and CDR2 (germline): SQVTM, ANQGSEA. The chain links TRBV29-1 to TRBJ1-2; D remains unclear. The source material was PBMCs. This TCR was recovered from a woman aged 25-40 years in good health and CMV-seropositive. The chain's CDR3 is CSTSRTGNYGYTF. CDR3 in DNA: TGCAGCACATCCAGGACGGGAAACTATGGCTACACCTTC.